This T cell receptor beta chain was found in a study of PD-1 blockade in mismatch repair-deficient tumors. Overall study results and limits: Tumor-resident clones, often absent from pretreatment blood, expanded after pembrolizumab and then contracted.

This clone was observed once. The antigen is unknown. All patients were mismatch repair deficient, assessed by either PCR or immunohistochemistry. Libraries were prepared by immunoSEQ multiplex PCR; TCRdb keeps only in-frame clonotypes and omits some of them. Seen here are approximately 51,000 clones, 81% observed once, and the top ten hold roughly 8%. The CDR3 sequence is 19 residues long. The rearrangement joins TRBV21-1 to TRBJ2-3; the DNA was not used to check the table's D call, TRBD2. TRBV21-1 is a recognized pseudogene. The sequence was collected from an adult with mismatch repair-deficient cancer. This specimen was peripheral blood, taken roughly 20 weeks after starting pembrolizumab. CDR3 coding DNA: TGTGCCAGCAGCAAACGTCGACTAACACCCGAACGCTTCACAGATACGCAGTATTTT. The encoded protein is CASSKRRLTPERFTDTQYF.